The next 18 T cell receptor beta chains were all read from a single sample in a study of blood T cell repertoires in COVID-19. Data came from immunoSEQ multiplex PCR; TCRdb stores just in-frame clones and leaves some out. The sample consists of approximately 200,000 clones, around 86% of them appearing once. The sample was peripheral blood. These TCRs come from a man in his fifties with acute or convalescent COVID-19.

In this sample, this clone turned up once. This sequence joins TRBV5-1 and TRBJ1-2; 9 bases align to TRBD1. Trimming took 1 base from V and 4 from J; bases not matched to a gene: 5. CDR3 length equals 15 residues. The germline V gene has CDR1 SGHRS and CDR2 YFSETQ. The CDR3 coding sequence is TGCGCCAGCAGCTTGCAGGGACAGGGATCCTATGGCTACACCTTC. It encodes CASSLQGQGSYGYTF. Full variable domain (remainder filled in from reference TRBV5-1 and TRBJ1-2): KAGVTQTPRYLIKTRGQQVTLSCSPISGHRSVSWYQQTPGQGLQFLFEYFSETQRNKGNFPGRFSGRQFSNSRSEMNVSTLELGDSALYLCASSLQGQGSYGYTFGSGTRLTVV.

This chain joins TRBV5-1 and TRBJ1-3; D is undetermined. V was clipped by 6 bases and J by 4 bases, with 11 bases between them. The length of the CDR3 is 13 residues. Per germline, CDR1 SGHRS and CDR2 YFSETQ. The CDR3 sequence is CASTPGSGNTIYF. CDR3 in DNA: TGCGCCAGCACACCGGGGTCAGGAAACACCATATATTTT.

V and J are TRBV5-6 and TRBJ1-6; 8 positions match TRBD1. J gave up 6 bases and V 5 bases, and 13 bases lay outside the gene matches. This CDR3 contains 17 residues. In germline, CDR1 is SGHDT, CDR2 YYEEEE. The CDR3 DNA reads as TGTGCCAGCAGTCATATCGCCAGGGGGCTCTCTAATTCACCCCTCCACTTT. Translated, it gives CASSHIARGLSNSPLHF.

Note on this clone: Other DNA sequences of this sample code for an identical CDR3. The V and J genes are TRBV5-5 and TRBJ2-5, with D possibly TRBD2 on 5 matching bases. Germline CDR1 is SGHKS and CDR2 is YYEKEE (reference sequence). V gave up 4 bases and J gave up 1 base, with 8 bases separating them. The CDR3 sequence is 13 residues long. The CDR3 is CASSLGVQETQYF. DNA for the CDR3: TGTGCCAGCAGCCTGGGAGTCCAAGAGACCCAGTACTTC. Full variable domain (outside the CDR3, taken from reference TRBV5-5 and TRBJ2-5): DAGVTQSPTHLIKTRGQQVTLRCSPISGHKSVSWYQQVLGQGPQFIFQYYEKEERGRGNFPDRFSARQFPNYSSELNVNALLLGDSALYLCASSLGVQETQYFGPGTRLLVL.

The V gene is TRBV6-5, the J gene TRBJ1-2; D not resolved. With 7 bases removed from V and 2 bases from J, the gap between germline ends came to 11 bases. CDR3 length equals 13 residues. From germline, CDR1 is MNHEY and CDR2 SVGAGI. This chain's CDR3 is CASTLDKNYGYTF. The CDR3 nucleotides read TGTGCCAGCACCTTAGACAAAAACTATGGCTACACCTTC.

The chain combines TRBV10-1 with TRBJ2-2; 7 bases match TRBD2. V shed 4 bases, J shed 1 base, and the junction held 6 bases outside the gene matches. Per the germline V gene, CDR1 is WNHNN and CDR2 is SYGVQD (reference sequence). CDR3 length: 16 residues. This chain's CDR3 is CASSAWTSGNTGELFF. The CDR3 coding sequence is TGCGCCAGCAGTGCCTGGACTAGTGGGAACACCGGGGAGCTGTTTTTT.

The chain recombines TRBV18 with TRBJ2-7; maybe TRBD1 (5 bases). The germline V gene has CDR1 KGHSH and CDR2 LQKENI. The CDR3 extends over 15 amino acids. The V gene lost 3 bases and the J gene lost 2 bases, with 14 bases spanning the gap. Written as DNA, the CDR3 is TGTGCCAGCTCACCCGGGCAGGGCAGTACCTACGAGCAGTACTTC. Translating gives CASSPGQGSTYEQYF.

The chain uses TRBV7-9 and TRBJ1-2; 8 bases line up with TRBD1. CDR1 and CDR2 (germline): SEHNR, FQNEAQ (reference sequence). This CDR3 spans 17 amino acids. Trimming removed 1 base from V and 5 bases from J; junction bases left unmatched: 12. The CDR3 sequence is CASSLGIRDRTRYGYTF. In DNA form, the CDR3 reads TGTGCCAGCAGCTTAGGGATCCGGGACAGGACCCGATATGGCTACACCTTC.

V usage is TRBV5-1 and J usage is TRBJ2-3; TRBD1 aligns across 10 bases. CDR1 is SGHRS and CDR2 is YFSETQ in the germline V gene. The CDR3 is 15 residues long. V lost 7 bases, J lost 3 bases, and 8 bases stayed unmatched. DNA of the CDR3: TGCGCCAGCCGCCTTGACAGGGGGCTTACAGATACGCAGTATTTT. It yields the protein CASRLDRGLTDTQYF.

The rearrangement uses TRBV3-1 (or the pseudogene TRBV3-2) and TRBJ1-2; the match to TRBD1 covers 9 bases. Germline V CDR1 and CDR2: LGHDT, YNNKEL (reference sequence). The CDR3 is 15 residues long. V was pared by 4 bases and J by 0 bases, with 3 bases of the junction left unmatched. CDR3 region: CASSPRQGANYGYTF. The CDR3 nucleotides read TGTGCCAGCAGCCCCAGACAGGGGGCTAACTATGGCTACACCTTC.

This clone is medium-sized. The chain links TRBV5-4 to TRBJ1-4; 7 positions match TRBD1. Germline loops: CDR1 SGHNT, CDR2 YYREEE (reference sequence). Germline trimming cut 0 bases from V and 7 bases from J; bases unmatched to any gene: 9. The CDR3 spans 16 residues. The CDR3 nucleotides read TGTGCCAGCAGCTTGGCGCACGAGGGGGCGGGTGAAAAACTGTTTTTT. Translation gives CASSLAHEGAGEKLFF.

The V gene is TRBV11-2, the J gene TRBJ2-6; D gene unclear. Between the trimmed V and J ends, which lost 5 bases and 0 bases, there was a span of 5 bases. Looked up from germline, CDR1 is SGHAT and CDR2 is FQNNGV. The CDR3 length is 14 residues. CDR3 residues: CASSPRSGANVLTF. As DNA, the CDR3 is TGTGCCAGCAGCCCCCGCTCTGGGGCCAACGTCCTGACTTTC.

The genes are TRBV10-2 and TRBJ1-6; 7 bases are a match to TRBD1. The germline V gene has CDR1 WSHSY and CDR2 SAAADI. The CDR3 sequence is 13 residues long. The V segment lost 6 bases and the J segment 6 bases; nucleotides outside the gene matches: 2. The DNA of the CDR3 is TGCGCCAGCAGCGGGGACAGTAATTCACCCCTCCACTTT. Amino acids: CASSGDSNSPLHF.

This clone was observed at least ten times. The rearrangement links TRBV29-1 to TRBJ1-1; 9 bases line up with TRBD1. The CDR3 contains 11 residues. Germline values: CDR1 SQVTM, CDR2 ANQGSEA. The ends lost 6 bases at V and 10 bases at J; junction bases unmatched: 6. The chain's CDR3 is CSVGTGYVAFF. DNA of the CDR3: TGCAGCGTCGGGACAGGGTATGTAGCTTTCTTT.

The rearrangement links TRBV10-1 to TRBJ1-3; maybe TRBD1 (5 bases). Between the trimmed V and J ends, which lost 0 bases and 0 bases, there was a span of 9 bases. This CDR3 region has 16 residues. Germline V lookup: CDR1 WNHNN, CDR2 SYGVQD (reference sequence). The chain's CDR3 is CASSESQTASGNTIYF. The CDR3 DNA is TGCGCCAGCAGTGAGTCCCAGACAGCCTCTGGAAACACCATATATTTT.

CDR3 in amino acids: CASSSQTSAVTDTQYF. In DNA form, the CDR3 reads TGTGCCAGCAGTTCCCAGACTAGCGCAGTCACAGATACGCAGTATTTT. The chain joins TRBV28 to TRBJ2-3; 8 positions match TRBD2. Germline lookup yields CDR1 MDHEN and CDR2 SYDVKM. Trimming removed 4 bases from V and 2 bases from J; junction bases left unmatched: 8. This CDR3 is built from 16 residues.

The V gene is TRBV19, the J gene TRBJ1-5; possibly TRBD1 for D (6 bases). Deletions cut 4 bases from V and 3 bases from J, with 13 bases between. CDR1 is LNHDA and CDR2 is SQIVND in the germline V gene (reference sequence). The CDR3 has 15 residues. CDR3 sequence: CASSRQATHNQPQHF. CDR3 coding DNA: TGTGCCAGTAGTAGACAGGCCACCCACAATCAGCCCCAGCATTTT.

The chain couples TRBV15 to TRBJ1-2, with D perhaps matching TRBD1 (6 bases). The CDR3 has 16 residues. V was shortened by 3 bases and J by 1 base, with 15 bases between the two germline ends. CDR1 and CDR2 from the germline V gene are LNHNV and YYDKDF (reference sequence). This CDR3 is CATSSIGGESNYGYTF. For the CDR3, the DNA is TGTGCCACCAGCAGTATAGGGGGAGAAAGTAACTATGGCTACACCTTC.